This TCR beta chain stems from a study of CXCR3-negative and CXCR3-positive naive CD8 T cells. Study-level points and caveats: TRB CDR3 hydrophobicity was greater in CXCR3-positive naive cells than in CXCR3-negative naive cells.

In germline, CDR1 is DFQATT, CDR2 SNEGSKA (reference sequence). This CDR3 has 17 residues. Note on this clonotype: Its antigen remains unidentified.

5' RACE with UMI labels generated the TRB cDNA libraries. TCRdb re-called the 5' RACE reads, yielding one record per CDR3 amino acid sequence without DNA. This listing includes over 150,000 distinct CDR3 sequences. The sample taken for sequencing was naive CXCR3+ CD8+ T cells from blood. Specified subset: CD45RO-CCR7+CD27+CD95- naive CD8+ T cells expressing CXCR3 (TNR3+). The origin of this receptor is a human donor in good health. Some clones in this sample may be carry-over from other donors' samples. The chain carries TRBV20-1 and TRBJ2-5; the TCRdb D gene call, TRBD2, has no DNA to confirm it. The CDR3 sequence is CSARALGPTSGQETQYF.